This TCR beta chain was profiled in a study of T cell responses to AZD1222 COVID-19 vaccine. Study overall: Second-dose schedules of about 4 or about 12 weeks were combined. Study results and caveats: Sampling that yielded the repertoires occurred only after the peak T cell response. Only six or seven AZD1222 recipients were seropositive at baseline. Females outnumbered males among donors, who were mostly white British; clonal diversity was possibly underestimated.

Germline V lookup: CDR1 SGHTA, CDR2 FQGNSA. The CDR3 is 14 residues long. V lost 7 bases, J lost 0 bases, and 12 bases lay in between. Data came from immunoSEQ multiplex PCR; TCRdb stores just in-frame clones and leaves some out. The table has about 150,000 clones, 75% to 95% seen once. A remark on this clone: Its antigen is currently unknown.

This material consisted of peripheral blood, taken on day 0 of AZD1222 vaccination. The J gene is TRBJ1-2, the V gene TRBV7-2; D not certain. This clonotype originated in an adult in good health. The CDR3 bases are TGTGCCAGCAATCTGGGCCCTACTAACTATGGCTACACCTTC. Translated: CASNLGPTNYGYTF.